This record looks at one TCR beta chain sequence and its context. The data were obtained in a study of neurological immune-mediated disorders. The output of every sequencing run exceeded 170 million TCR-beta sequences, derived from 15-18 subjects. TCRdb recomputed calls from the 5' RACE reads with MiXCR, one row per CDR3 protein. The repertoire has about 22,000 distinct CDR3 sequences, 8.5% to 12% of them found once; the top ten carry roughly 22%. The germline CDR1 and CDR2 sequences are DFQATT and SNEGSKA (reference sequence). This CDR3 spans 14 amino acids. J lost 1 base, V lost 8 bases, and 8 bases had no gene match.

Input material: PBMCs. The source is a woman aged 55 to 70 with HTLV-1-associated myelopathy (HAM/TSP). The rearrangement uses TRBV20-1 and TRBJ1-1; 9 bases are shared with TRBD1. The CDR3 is CSPTYRGPNTEAFF. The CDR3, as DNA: TGCAGTCCTACCTACAGGGGGCCGAACACTGAAGCTTTCTTT.